A single TCR beta chain is shown here with its context. Its antigen is unknown. Base-call qualities are not available, and no considerably larger clone is one nucleotide away. The immunoSEQ Assay, a bias-controlled multiplex PCR, was used to amplify TCRbeta CDR3 regions from genomic DNA. Processing in the source paper ran as follows. The number of nucleated cells in each sample was estimated from the amplification of reference gene primers within the assay. Sequence reads were collapsed and filtered to measure the absolute abundance of every unique TCRbeta CDR3 rearrangement. For each sample, productive Simpson clonality was calculated as the square root of Simpson's diversity index across productive rearrangements. TCRdb holds this immuneACCESS table with in-frame rearrangements only. Some clones are missing; in checked studies, unresolved V genes explain under half, and the rest has no known cause. The V and J calls and clone size are taken from that table; D and trimming were inferred from the DNA. This sample holds hundreds of thousands of clones; about 82% were observed only once. The top ten clonotypes cover 2% to 2.5% of the sample.

These data are taken from a study of blood T cell repertoires in COVID-19 (TCRdb year 2020). Broadly, across the study: Samples from collaborators originated in the United States, Italy and Spain and spanned both the acute and convalescent phases of COVID-19. Deeply sampled blood TCRbeta repertoires from subjects exposed to, actively infected with, or recovered from COVID-19 were included in the dataset. Where available, HLA class I and class II types were taken from metadata supplied by the sample provider and were not determined by assay-based typing. The prospective study material was composed of cDNA or gDNA derived from T cells, B-cell-depleted T cells, or PBMCs. The repertoires were released in a freely available public database meant as a resource for research on the immune response to SARS-CoV-2. Nearly every sample came with metadata listing a de-identified subject ID, COVID-19 status, age in years and sex. Samples came from the ongoing ImmuneRACE study (first 160 participants) plus 1,254 subjects from 6 global collaborators. On the study overall, not on this receptor specifically: Clinical and demographic metadata were provided uncurated, with the amount varying by source and participant.

The germline V end is reduced by 6 bases and the J end by 2 bases; junction bases left unmatched: 3. In the germline V gene (reference sequence), CDR1 corresponds to MNHEY and CDR2 to SMNVEV. CDR3 length: 14 amino acids, cysteine to phenylalanine. The read is trimmed to its CDR3 DNA, 42 bases read in frame from base 1. Enrolling through a virtual design, the prospective study's participants ranged in age from roughly 18 to 95 years and lived across around 25 United States geographic areas. Cohort assignment in the prospective study relied on participant-reported clinical history from a screening survey and a study questionnaire. Recovered participants in ImmuneRACE Cohort 3 were defined by two consecutive negative NP/OP PCR tests, clearance by a healthcare professional, or resolution of symptoms. In the prospective study, mobile phlebotomists collected whole blood, serum and a nasopharyngeal or oropharyngeal swab from each participant. Over a roughly 2-month period, participants in the prospective study had the option of providing additional blood draws and questionnaires. Before DNA extraction, prospective study blood samples were shipped either frozen or at room temperature.

This TCR derives from a woman between 50 and 59 years old who had recovered from COVID-19. Sequenced sample: PBMCs or T cells enriched from blood (not recorded which). Recombination joined TRBV27 with TRBJ2-7, with TRBD2 matching 11 junction bases. Here the CDR3 is given as CASRRLAGTYEQYF. The DNA is TGTGCCAGCAGACGACTAGCGGGGACCTACGAGCAGTACTTC.